What follows are 17 T cell receptor beta chains derived from one specimen sequenced in a study of CD8 T cells in ankylosing spondylitis. TCRdb reanalysed the 5' RACE reads using MiXCR and keeps one entry per CDR3 protein. Among under 300,000 distinct CDR3 sequences listed, 15% to 20% were seen once. The specimen sequenced was blood, either unsorted or a sorted T cell fraction (not recorded which). The origin of the receptors is a male donor with ankylosing spondylitis or in good health (not recorded which).

This clonotype was found a few times. The rearrangement uses TRBV24-1 and TRBJ1-4; unclear D gene. With 8 bases removed from V and 4 bases from J, the gap between germline ends came to 4 bases. Germline V gives CDR1 KGHDR, CDR2 SFDVKD. This CDR3 contains 11 residues. Here the CDR3 DNA reads TGTGCCACCATCTATAATGAAAAACTGTTTTTT. Translating gives CATIYNEKLFF.

Only a few counts were recorded for this clonotype. The chain recombines TRBV29-1 with TRBJ2-5, with TRBD2 as a possible D gene (6 bases). This CDR3 is 15 amino acids long. Trimming removed 1 base from V and 1 base from J, with 13 bases in between. Germline V gives CDR1 SQVTM, CDR2 ANQGSEA. CDR3 in amino acids: CSVEASALVQETQYF. The CDR3 bases are TGCAGCGTTGAAGCTAGCGCCCTAGTCCAAGAGACCCAGTACTTC.

The V and J genes are TRBV27 and TRBJ2-1; the match to TRBD2 covers 14 bases. The CDR3 runs 16 residues. The trim removed 3 bases at V and 9 bases at J, leaving 7 bases unmatched. Germline CDR1 reads MNHEY; CDR2 reads SMNVEV (reference sequence). As DNA, the CDR3 is TGTGCCAGCAGTTTGCGGACTAGCGGGAGGATTACTGAGCAGTTCTTC. Its translation: CASSLRTSGRITEQFF.

This clonotype was observed at least ten times. The chain combines TRBV28 with TRBJ1-5; D uncertain. CDR3 length equals 13 residues. Between the trimmed V and J ends, which lost 4 bases and 1 base, there was a span of 5 bases. Germline V gene data show CDR1 as MDHEN and CDR2 as SYDVKM. CDR3 DNA sequence: TGTGCCAGCAGTTCTGAAAGCAATCAGCCCCAGCATTTT. Amino acids: CASSSESNQPQHF.

The genes are TRBV6-5 and TRBJ2-3; TRBD1 agrees at 10 bases. With 2 bases clipped from V and 8 bases from J, the junction kept 7 bases outside the gene matches. Germline CDR1 and CDR2: MNHEY and SVGAGI. The CDR3 extends over 15 amino acids. This chain's CDR3 is CASSYPGQGVVTQYF. The DNA for the CDR3 is TGTGCCAGCAGTTACCCCGGACAGGGGGTTGTTACGCAGTATTTT.

This clonotype was recorded a few times. The rearrangement joins TRBV5-1 to TRBJ2-2; the match to TRBD2 covers 13 bases. There are 15 residues in the CDR3. Trimming removed 3 bases from V and 4 bases from J; junction bases left unmatched: 0. The V gene's germline CDR1 is SGHRS and CDR2 YFSETQ. CDR3 sequence: CASSWTSGGTGELFF. CDR3 DNA sequence: TGCGCCAGCAGCTGGACTAGCGGGGGCACCGGGGAGCTGTTTTTT.

Only a few counts were recorded for this clonotype. The V gene is TRBV12-3 or TRBV12-4, the J gene TRBJ2-3, with 13 bases fitting TRBD2. Trimming at V came to 6 bases and at J to 9 bases, leaving 9 bases not matched to a gene. This CDR3 contains 15 residues. CDR3 nucleotides: TGTGCCAGCAGGGGGACTAGCGGGATCACATTGACGCAGTATTTT. Translated: CASRGTSGITLTQYF.

This clonotype was counted only a few times. This rearrangement joins TRBV27 to TRBJ2-2; D is uncertain. The CDR3 consists of 14 residues. Trimming stripped 7 bases from V and 6 bases from J, with 15 bases between. CDR1 and CDR2 (germline): MNHEY, SMNVEV (reference sequence). Here the CDR3 reads CASTRLEWPGELFF. For the CDR3, the DNA is TGTGCCAGCACCCGACTGGAGTGGCCCGGGGAGCTGTTTTTT.

This clonotype was detected many times. This chain uses TRBV28 with TRBJ2-3, with D possibly TRBD1 on 6 matching bases. CDR1 MDHEN and CDR2 SYDVKM come from the germline V gene. V gave up 4 bases and J gave up 0 bases, with 23 bases separating them. This CDR3 has 19 amino acids. The CDR3 DNA follows: TGTGCCAGCAGTTCTAATACTATACAGGGACCTTTTAGCACAGATACGCAGTATTTT. This sequence encodes CASSSNTIQGPFSTDTQYF.

The rearrangement links TRBV24-1 to TRBJ2-6; the D gene could be TRBD1 or TRBD2 (5 bases each). From germline, CDR1 is KGHDR and CDR2 SFDVKD. The CDR3 spans 13 residues. Trimming shortened V by 7 bases and J by 2 bases, and 5 bases separated the two germline ends. CDR3 nucleotides: TGTGCCACCAGGGGGGCTGGGGCCAACGTCCTGACTTTC. It translates to CATRGAGANVLTF.

The chain carries TRBV15 and TRBJ2-5; 10 bases fit TRBD2. This CDR3 is 15 amino acids long. CDR1 LNHNV and CDR2 YYDKDF come from the germline V gene (reference sequence). V gave up 4 bases and J gave up 2 bases; unmatched junction bases: 4. The CDR3 coding sequence is TGTGCCACCAGCACCAGGACTAGCGGACAAGAGACCCAGTACTTC. Protein product: CATSTRTSGQETQYF.

CDR3 sequence (DNA): TGCGCCAGCAGCCAAGATCCCAGCACTGGGGCCAACGTCCTGACTTTC. It yields the protein CASSQDPSTGANVLTF. This rearrangement joins TRBV4-3 to TRBJ2-6; D is unclear. V lost 0 bases, J lost 2 bases, and 8 bases lay in between. Germline V gene data show CDR1 as LGHNA and CDR2 as YSLEER. The CDR3 consists of 16 residues.

This clonotype appeared a few times. The chain links TRBV4-1 to TRBJ2-2; D is ambiguous. With 6 bases removed from V and 4 bases from J, the gap between germline ends came to 9 bases. Per germline, CDR1 MGHRA and CDR2 YSYEKL. The CDR3 contains 13 residues. DNA of the CDR3: TGCGCCAGCAGTGTCCCAATCACCGGGGAGCTGTTTTTT. Its protein is CASSVPITGELFF.

The genes are TRBV7-3 and TRBJ2-5, with D maybe TRBD1 (6 bases). Germline CDR1 SGHTA, CDR2 FQGTGA. V lost 1 base and J 5 bases, leaving 14 bases between the germline ends. There are 15 residues in the CDR3. CDR3 in DNA: TGTGCCAGCAGCTTAAGCCCAGGGGTCATGGAGACCCAGTACTTC. Translated, it gives CASSLSPGVMETQYF.

The chain carries TRBV5-1 and TRBJ2-2, with 7 positions matching TRBD2. CDR1 SGHRS and CDR2 YFSETQ come from the germline V gene. Germline trimming cut 10 bases from V and 0 bases from J; bases unmatched to any gene: 9. The CDR3 has 15 amino acids. CDR3 DNA sequence: TGCGCCCCCGATGGCGGGGGAGCGAACACCGGGGAGCTGTTTTTT. Amino acid sequence: CAPDGGGANTGELFF.

This clonotype was found a few times. The chain combines TRBV7-6 with TRBJ2-3; D remains ambiguous. The germline V and J ends were trimmed by 5 bases and 4 bases, with 10 bases remaining between them. The CDR3 length is 13 residues. Germline loops: CDR1 SGHVS, CDR2 FNYEAQ. The CDR3 protein is CASSPISADTQYF. CDR3 nucleotides: TGTGCCAGCAGCCCCATCTCGGCAGATACGCAGTATTTT.

The chain links TRBV12-3 or TRBV12-4 to TRBJ2-7, with D hard to call. This CDR3 is 11 amino acids long. Trimming shortened V by 1 base and J by 13 bases, and 11 bases separated the two germline ends. For the CDR3, the DNA is TGTGCCAGCAGTTTAGGGTCAGTCAGTTACTTC. Its translation is CASSLGSVSYF.